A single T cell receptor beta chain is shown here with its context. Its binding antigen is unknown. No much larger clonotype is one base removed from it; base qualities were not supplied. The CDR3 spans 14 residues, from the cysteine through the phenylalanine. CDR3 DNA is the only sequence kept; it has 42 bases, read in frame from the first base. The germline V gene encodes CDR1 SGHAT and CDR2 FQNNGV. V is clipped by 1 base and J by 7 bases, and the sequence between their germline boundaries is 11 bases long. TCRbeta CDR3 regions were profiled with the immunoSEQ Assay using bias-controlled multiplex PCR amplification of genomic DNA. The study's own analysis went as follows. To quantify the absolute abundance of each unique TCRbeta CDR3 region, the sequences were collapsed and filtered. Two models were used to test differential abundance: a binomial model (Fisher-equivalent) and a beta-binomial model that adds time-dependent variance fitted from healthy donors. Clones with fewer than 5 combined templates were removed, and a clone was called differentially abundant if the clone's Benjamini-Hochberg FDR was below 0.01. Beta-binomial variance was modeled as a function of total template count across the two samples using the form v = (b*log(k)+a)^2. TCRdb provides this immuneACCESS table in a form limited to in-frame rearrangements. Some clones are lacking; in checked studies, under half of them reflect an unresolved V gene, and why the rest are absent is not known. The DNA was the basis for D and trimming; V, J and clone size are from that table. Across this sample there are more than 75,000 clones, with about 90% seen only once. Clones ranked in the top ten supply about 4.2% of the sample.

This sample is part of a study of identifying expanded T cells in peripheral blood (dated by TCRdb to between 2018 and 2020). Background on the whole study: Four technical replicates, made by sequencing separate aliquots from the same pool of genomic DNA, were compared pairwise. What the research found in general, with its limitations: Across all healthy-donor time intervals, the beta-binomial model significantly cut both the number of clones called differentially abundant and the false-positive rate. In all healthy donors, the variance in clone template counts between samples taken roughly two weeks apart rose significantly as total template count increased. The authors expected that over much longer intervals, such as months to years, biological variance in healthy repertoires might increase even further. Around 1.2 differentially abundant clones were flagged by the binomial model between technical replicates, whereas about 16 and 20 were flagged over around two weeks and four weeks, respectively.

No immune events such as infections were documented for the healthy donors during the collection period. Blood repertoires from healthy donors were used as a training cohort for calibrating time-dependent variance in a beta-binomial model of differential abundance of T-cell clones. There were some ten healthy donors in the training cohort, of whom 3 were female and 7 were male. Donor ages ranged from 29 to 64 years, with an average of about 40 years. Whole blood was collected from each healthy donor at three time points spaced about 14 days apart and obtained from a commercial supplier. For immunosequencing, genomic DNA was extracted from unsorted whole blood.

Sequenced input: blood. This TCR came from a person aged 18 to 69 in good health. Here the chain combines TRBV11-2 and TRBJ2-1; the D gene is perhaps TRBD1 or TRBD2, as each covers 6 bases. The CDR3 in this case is CASSLGGGRNEQFF. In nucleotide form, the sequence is TGTGCCAGCAGCTTAGGTGGGGGGCGGAATGAGCAGTTCTTC.